A single sample is the source of the 26 T cell receptor beta chains below, sequenced in a study of blood T cell repertoires in COVID-19. Repertoires were generated with immunoSEQ multiplex PCR, while TCRdb's copy carries only in-frame clones and drops some. This table has more than 400,000 clones, roughly 88% appearing once. The sequencing sample was made of PBMCs or T cells enriched from blood (not recorded which). These receptors were collected from a man between 18 and 35 years old who had recovered from COVID-19.

The CDR3 DNA follows: TGTGCCAGCAGACCCACGGGACAGGTTTATGAAAAACTGTTTTTT. This encodes CASRPTGQVYEKLFF. J is TRBJ1-4 and V is TRBV6-5; 8 positions match TRBD1. Germline lookup yields CDR1 MNHEY and CDR2 SVGAGI. V dropped 6 bases and J dropped 6; count of bases not matched to a gene: 9. This CDR3 has 15 residues.

The chain recombines TRBV12-5 with TRBJ1-4, with 9 positions matching TRBD1. J lost 11 bases, V lost 2 bases, and 9 bases had no gene match. Germline V gene data show CDR1 as LGHNT and CDR2 as FRNRAP. The CDR3 runs 15 residues. The chain's CDR3 is CASGLTGTGLRKLFF. The CDR3 DNA sequence: TGTGCTAGTGGTTTGACCGGGACAGGGCTGAGGAAACTGTTTTTT. Full variable domain (rest looked up from reference TRBV12-5 and TRBJ1-4): DARVTQTPRHKVTEMGQEVTMRCQPILGHNTVFWYRQTMMQGLELLAYFRNRAPLDDSGMPKDRFSAEMPDATLATLKIQPSEPRDSAVYFCASGLTGTGLRKLFFGSGTQLSVL.

V usage is TRBV12-3 or TRBV12-4 and J usage is TRBJ1-1; 7 bases map to TRBD1. V lost 2 bases to trimming and J lost 10 bases; unmatched junction nucleotides: 7. The CDR3 totals 13 residues. In DNA form, the CDR3 reads TGTGCCAGCAGTTTACAGACAGGGTCCGGAGCTTTCTTT. Encoded protein: CASSLQTGSGAFF.

The table lists this clone with a count of one. The chain is built from TRBV7-3 and TRBJ1-6, with D hard to call. Germline V CDR1 and CDR2: SGHTA, FQGTGA. This CDR3 region has 14 residues. V was clipped by 2 bases and J by 7 bases, with 9 bases between them. The CDR3 DNA follows: TGTGCCAGCAGCTTAGGGCAGGTGAATTCACCCCTCCACTTT. Protein sequence: CASSLGQVNSPLHF.

V is TRBV18 and J is TRBJ2-7, with a possible D match to TRBD1 (5 bases). In germline, CDR1 is KGHSH, CDR2 LQKENI. This CDR3 spans 16 amino acids. The germline V and J ends were trimmed by 4 bases and 2 bases, with 18 bases remaining between them. CDR3 bases: TGTGCCAGCTCACTTCCAGGATTCACAGGCACCTACGAGCAGTACTTC. It codes for CASSLPGFTGTYEQYF.

The chain has TRBV21-1 and TRBJ1-5; the table calls TRBD1, which could not be checked here. TRBV21-1 has pseudogene status. The CDR3 has 15 amino acids. CDR3 coding DNA: TGTGCCAGCCACTGTGAACAGGGGAGCAATCAGCCCCAGCATTTT. Its translation: CASHCEQGSNQPQHF.

The chain links TRBV2 to TRBJ1-5, with TRBD1 matching over 7 bases. The ends lost 1 base at V and 6 bases at J; junction bases unmatched: 6. The CDR3 runs to 15 residues. Germline V CDR1 and CDR2: SNHLY, FYNNEI. Written as DNA, the CDR3 is TGTGCCAGCAGTGAAGGACAGGGCTCAGGTCAGCCCCAGCATTTT. Residues: CASSEGQGSGQPQHF.

The rearrangement uses TRBV5-5 and TRBJ1-1; TRBD1 is a possible D gene (6 bases). CDR3 size: 16 residues. CDR1 and CDR2 (germline): SGHKS, YYEKEE (reference sequence). Between the trimmed V and J ends, which lost 3 bases and 2 bases, there was a span of 17 bases. CDR3 sequence reads: CASSYTLRTDNTEAFF. CDR3 DNA sequence: TGTGCCAGCAGCTACACCCTCCGGACAGACAACACTGAAGCTTTCTTT.

The V call is TRBV20-1, the J call TRBJ2-1, with TRBD1 as a possible D gene (7 bases). V lost 4 bases and J lost 6, with 19 bases in between. The length of the CDR3 is 15 residues. Germline values: CDR1 DFQATT, CDR2 SNEGSKA (reference sequence). CDR3 sequence (DNA): TGCAGTGCTACTGAGGGCAGGGGGGTTCGCAATGAGCAGTTCTTC. Its translation: CSATEGRGVRNEQFF.

This clone was seen a few times. The chain links TRBV7-2 to TRBJ1-3, with TRBD1 as a possible D gene (6 bases). The CDR3 contains 15 residues. V lost 2 bases and J 2 bases, leaving 10 bases between the germline ends. The germline V gene has CDR1 SGHTA and CDR2 FQGNSA. The CDR3 is CASSLSSGAGNTIYF. CDR3 DNA: TGTGCCAGCAGCTTAAGCTCAGGGGCTGGAAACACCATATATTTT.

The gene calls are TRBV7-9 and TRBJ1-1; TRBD1 matches 9 bases. Germline-derived CDR1 and CDR2 are SEHNR and FQNEAQ (reference sequence). The CDR3 totals 15 residues. The V and J ends lost 5 bases and 4 bases, in that order; junction bases with no gene match: 8. The CDR3 here is CASSKQGAVGTEAFF. CDR3 DNA: TGTGCCAGCAGCAAACAGGGGGCGGTGGGCACTGAAGCTTTCTTT.

The V and J genes are TRBV28 and TRBJ1-3; no clear D. Germline V lookup: CDR1 MDHEN, CDR2 SYDVKM. Trimming left V 5 bases short and J 1 base short, with 12 bases between. The CDR3 extends over 15 amino acids. In DNA form, the CDR3 reads TGTGCCAGCAGTCCACCCCAGGTATCTGGAAACACCATATATTTT. The encoded protein is CASSPPQVSGNTIYF.

V gene TRBV5-1 combines with J gene TRBJ2-1; 9 bases agree with TRBD1. The germline V gene encodes CDR1 SGHRS and CDR2 YFSETQ. The J segment lost 2 bases and the V segment lost 7 bases, leaving 4 bases of the junction unmatched. The CDR3 extends over 14 amino acids. The CDR3, as DNA: TGCGCCAGCGCCCGGGACAGGGCCTACAATGAGCAGTTCTTC. Amino acid sequence: CASARDRAYNEQFF.

This clone was detected only once. This CDR3 is CAISTRDGTRGLKYANYGYTF. The DNA for the CDR3 is TGTGCCATCAGTACCCGGGACGGGACTAGGGGCCTAAAATACGCAAACTATGGCTACACCTTC. The rearrangement uses TRBV10-3 and TRBJ1-2; tentative D call: TRBD1 (5 bases). The CDR3 consists of 21 residues. Germline CDR1 reads ENHRY; CDR2 reads SYGVKD. V lost 5 bases to trimming and J lost 2 bases, with 33 bases between them.

The CDR3 coding sequence is TGTGCCAGCAGTGAGATCCGGACTACCCCCTACAATGAGCAGTTCTTC. Protein: CASSEIRTTPYNEQFF. The rearrangement joins TRBV28 to TRBJ2-1, with a tentative D call TRBD2 (6 bases). The germline gives CDR1 MDHEN, CDR2 SYDVKM. V lost 5 bases to trimming and J lost 2 bases, with 16 bases between them. The CDR3 runs 16 residues.

The rearrangement joins TRBV28 to TRBJ1-5; D call uncertain. Germline V gene sequence: CDR1 MDHEN, CDR2 SYDVKM. The CDR3 is 16 residues long. V was shortened by 5 bases and J by 1 base, with 15 bases between the two germline ends. The CDR3 region has the DNA TGTGCCAGCAGTCCACAGTGGGTCGTCAGCAATCAGCCCCAGCATTTT. Amino acids: CASSPQWVVSNQPQHF.

The CDR3 sequence: CSATPPGGYTF. In nucleotides, the CDR3 is TGCAGTGCAACCCCACCGGGAGGCTACACCTTC. The chain combines TRBV20-1 with TRBJ1-2; D remains ambiguous. The CDR3 length is 11 residues. CDR1 is DFQATT, CDR2 SNEGSKA, per germline (reference sequence). V shed 6 bases and J shed 8 bases, with 13 bases lying between them.

The V gene is TRBV5-1, the J gene TRBJ1-4; D perhaps matches TRBD1 (6 bases). V lost 2 bases and J 7 bases, leaving 15 bases between the germline ends. The CDR3 consists of 15 residues. Per the germline V gene, CDR1 is SGHRS and CDR2 is YFSETQ. The CDR3 DNA is TGCGCCAGCAGCTTCGGGGGCGGGGGCTTTGAAAAACTGTTTTTT. It encodes CASSFGGGGFEKLFF.

V gene TRBV2 combines with J gene TRBJ1-5; TRBD1 matches 10 bases. CDR3 length equals 14 residues. V gave up 5 bases and J gave up 5 bases; unmatched junction bases: 3. Germline assignment: CDR1 SNHLY and CDR2 FYNNEI. The CDR3 loop reads CASSWDRGDQPQHF. In nucleotides, the CDR3 is TGTGCCAGCAGTTGGGACAGGGGTGATCAGCCCCAGCATTTT.

In the case of this clone: A read error may account for a junction end that differs from germline. The V gene is TRBV30, the J gene TRBJ2-6; 9 bases are a match to TRBD2. The CDR3 consists of 14 residues. In germline, CDR1 is GTSNPN, CDR2 SVGIG (reference sequence). The CDR3: CAWRHAGGANILTF. CDR3 coding DNA: TGTGCCTGGAGGCACGCGGGAGGGGCCAACATCCTGACTTTC.

The genes are TRBV2 and TRBJ2-3; TRBD2 matches at 9 bases. The V segment lost 7 bases and the J segment 3 bases; nucleotides outside the gene matches: 2. The CDR3 loop spans 13 amino acids. Germline V gives CDR1 SNHLY, CDR2 FYNNEI. CDR3: CASKGLATDTQYF. DNA of the CDR3: TGTGCCAGCAAGGGACTAGCTACAGATACGCAGTATTTT.

This chain connects TRBV7-9 to TRBJ1-1, with 11 bases identical to TRBD1. Germline V gives CDR1 SEHNR, CDR2 FQNEAQ (reference sequence). V lost 5 bases and J lost 0; bases outside the gene matches: 8. The CDR3 contains 17 residues. CDR3 nucleotides: TGTGCCAGCAGCGTAGAGGACAGGGGGCTTTTGAACACTGAAGCTTTCTTT. This sequence encodes CASSVEDRGLLNTEAFF.

The V gene is TRBV11-2, the J gene TRBJ2-7; TRBD2 aligns across 10 bases. CDR1 and CDR2 from the germline V gene are SGHAT and FQNNGV. V was pared by 1 base and J by 7 bases, with 7 bases of the junction left unmatched. CDR3 length equals 15 residues. The DNA of the CDR3 is TGTGCCAGCAGCTTAGGACTAGCGGGCGGTGGAGAGCAGTACTTC. It yields the protein CASSLGLAGGGEQYF.

CDR3 region: CASSSPGGTAFYTQYF. The CDR3 nucleotides read TGTGCCAGCAGTTCCCCAGGGGGGACCGCCTTCTATACGCAGTATTTT. The rearrangement links TRBV28 to TRBJ2-3; D perhaps matches TRBD1 (7 bases). Trimming stripped 4 bases from V and 7 bases from J, with 21 bases between. The CDR3 totals 16 residues. Germline V lookup: CDR1 MDHEN, CDR2 SYDVKM.

The chain has TRBV28 and TRBJ2-7, with D hard to call. CDR3 size: 13 residues. Trimming stripped 2 bases from V and 6 bases from J, with 11 bases between. CDR1 and CDR2 (germline): MDHEN, SYDVKM. The DNA for the CDR3 is TGTGCCAGCAGTTTACCCCAAACGAGCGAGCAGTACTTC. As protein: CASSLPQTSEQYF.

This chain connects TRBV29-1 to TRBJ1-3; D gene ambiguous. CDR1 SQVTM and CDR2 ANQGSEA come from the germline V gene. The ends were cut back, 6 bases at V and 4 bases at J, with 10 bases in the middle. The CDR3 consists of 12 residues. The CDR3 protein is CSVEERGNTIYF. The DNA of the CDR3 is TGCAGCGTCGAGGAAAGGGGAAACACCATATATTTT.